This T cell receptor beta chain was sequenced in a study of shared clonotypes between healthy human individuals. Using immunoSEQ multiplex PCR, the repertoire was profiled, and TCRdb retains in-frame clones only, with some absent. Among 2 million to 2.5 million clones listed, under 97% were seen once. In regard to this clone: Its antigen is not identified.

Whole-study findings and limits: Larger estimated richness was generally recorded for naive subsets relative to memory subsets.

CDR3 length: 16 amino acids. Unmatched junction bases numbered 14, after V lost 4 bases and J lost 5 bases. Germline assignment: CDR1 SGHVS and CDR2 FQNEAQ. This receptor was taken from a young man in good health. The gene calls are TRBV7-8 and TRBJ2-7; 7 nucleotides align to TRBD2. The sequenced sample consisted of naive CD4+ T cells sorted from blood. Subset indicated: CD45RA+ positively selected. CDR3 sequence: CASSSLSLTSLHEQYF. As DNA, the CDR3 is TGTGCCAGCAGCTCCCTTTCTCTGACTAGCCTCCACGAGCAGTACTTC.